This T cell receptor beta chain stems from a study of control samples from healthy donors and cancer patients (dated by TCRdb to about 2020). This clone was counted once. The target of this receptor is not known. No qualities accompany the bases; no much larger clone lies one base away. The library came from the immunoSEQ multiplex PCR assay. Drawn from immuneACCESS, this table holds only the in-frame rearrangements with V and J called that TCRdb kept. Clones are partly lost; checked studies trace under half to an unresolved V gene and leave the rest unexplained. For this sample the table gives about 97,000 clones, of which about 91% were detected only once. The ten largest make up 2% to 2.5% of the sample. The CDR3, from cysteine to phenylalanine, totals 14 residues. CDR3 DNA is the only sequence kept; it has 42 bases, read in frame from the first base. The junction carries 11 bases between V and J, which are trimmed by 3 bases and 5 bases respectively. CDR1 and CDR2, per the germline V gene (reference sequence), are LNHDA and SQIVND.

The chain is encoded by TRBV19 joined to TRBJ2-1; no D gene can be assigned with confidence. The TCR sequence derives from a woman younger than 30 in good health. The material sequenced was blood. Here the CDR3 is given as CASSIRGNHNEQFF. The bases read TGTGCCAGTAGTATTCGCGGCAATCACAATGAGCAGTTCTTC. Extended through the reference TRBV19 and TRBJ2-1 proteins, this CDR3 yields the full variable domain: DGGITQSPKYLFRKEGQNVTLSCEQNLNHDAMYWYRQDPGQGLRLIYYSQIVNDFQKGDIAEGYSVSREKKESFPLTVTSAQKNPTAFYLCASSIRGNHNEQFFGPGTRLTVL.